This TCR beta chain was documented in a study of human T cells and chemical hapten exposure. V shed 5 bases, J shed 6 bases, and the junction held 15 bases outside the gene matches. This CDR3 is 18 amino acids long. CDR1 is LNHDA, CDR2 SQIVND, per germline (reference sequence). Original methodology: Samples had a median of around 96,000 TCRs, ranging roughly 23,224 to 690,600. Using its own MiXCR run on the RACE reads, TCRdb lists one record per CDR3 protein. TCRdb, not the authors, supplied the V and J calls. The data show about 350,000 distinct CDR3 sequences, nearly 6.5% seen once. This clonotype has only a few counts. What it binds is not known. General observations from the study: With regard to DPC sensitization, TCRs above 1 in 1000 frequency did not change. Among expanded TCRs, significantly more large CDR3 similarity clusters formed than among controls.

As for time point: patch test 2, 6 weeks after DPC sensitization. As for treatment: therapeutic diphenylcyclopropenone sensitization with weekly scalp DPC. Phlebotomy was performed prior to application of every patch test. The chain couples TRBV19 to TRBJ2-2, with 10 bases aligning to TRBD2. The receptor comes from a woman aged 18-29 years with alopecia areata. Some clones in this sample may be carry-over from other donors' samples. The material was whole blood, obtained in connection with sensitization to the hapten diphenylcyclopropenone (DPC). The CDR3 sequence: CASSAGGTSVLLAGELFF. The CDR3 DNA is TGTGCCAGTAGTGCCGGTGGGACTAGCGTTTTGTTGGCCGGGGAGCTGTTTTTT.